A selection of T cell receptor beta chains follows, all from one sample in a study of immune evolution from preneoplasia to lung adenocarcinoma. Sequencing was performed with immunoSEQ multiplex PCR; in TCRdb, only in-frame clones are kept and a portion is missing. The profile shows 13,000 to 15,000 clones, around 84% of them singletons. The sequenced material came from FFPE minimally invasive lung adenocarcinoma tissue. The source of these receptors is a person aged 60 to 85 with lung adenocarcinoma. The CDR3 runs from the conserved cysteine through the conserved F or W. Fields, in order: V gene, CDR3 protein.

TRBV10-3,CAISEAGQGGMDEKLFF
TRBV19,CASSLPRERGTYNEQFF
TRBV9,CASSATGTVYNEQFF
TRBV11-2,CASSLDPTGRNTDTQYF
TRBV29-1,CSAGDYYNEQFF
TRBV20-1,CSASSEWAQYF
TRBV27,CASSLSGTGYNEQFF
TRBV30,CAWSANRVGNSPLHF
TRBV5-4,CASSLGSRGPGGELFF
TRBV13,CASSQFDRGRGYEQYF
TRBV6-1,CATRQGSAYNEQFF
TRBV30,CAWRGQPSNQPQHF
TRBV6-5,CASIGVDSYEQYF
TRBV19,CASSLRGGLSGTDTQYF
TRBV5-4,CASSLQGGVSYEQYF
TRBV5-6,CASSFGLAGEETQYF
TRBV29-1,CSVSTGGSSGEQYF
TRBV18,CASSPPYQGDEKLFF
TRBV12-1,CASSPGLIAELYNEQFF
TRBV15,CATSREPGGVGVVDEQFF
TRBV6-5,CASSYRTGAVKLFF
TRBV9,CASSVGLQETQYF
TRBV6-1,CASRGQHNYGYTF
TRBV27,CASSSWTVPETQYF
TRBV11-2,CASSLISGGTYNEQFF
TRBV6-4,CASSLAGSTDTQYF
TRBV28,CASSLSGPEKEQYF
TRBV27,CASGPGQETYEQYF
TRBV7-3,CASSLCRECQETQYF
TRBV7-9,CASSRRNSGNTIYF
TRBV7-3,CASSLDYNQPQHF
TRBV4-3,CASSQDGGGVYNEQFF
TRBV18,CASSPLETGLKTGGEQYF
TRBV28,CATLTSGTHSYEQYF
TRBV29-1,CSVSWGGTEAFF
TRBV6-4,CASSKETVMNTEAFF
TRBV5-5,CASSPRGTTNTGELFF
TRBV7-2,CASSFGTVGGYTF
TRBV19,CASSIPRQAYNQPQHF
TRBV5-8,CASSLIPSGSNEQFF
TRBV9,CASSVVQNTEAFF
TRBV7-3,CASSSLGQGASPLHF
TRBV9,CASSASSRGYTF
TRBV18,CASSPRGAGGPKDEQFF
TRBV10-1,CASSEFQVGEQFF
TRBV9,CASSVAPTGGETQYF
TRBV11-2,CASSLDLQGYTF
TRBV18,CASSPSRLAGRSYNEQFF
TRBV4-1,CASSRIPGLSYEQYF